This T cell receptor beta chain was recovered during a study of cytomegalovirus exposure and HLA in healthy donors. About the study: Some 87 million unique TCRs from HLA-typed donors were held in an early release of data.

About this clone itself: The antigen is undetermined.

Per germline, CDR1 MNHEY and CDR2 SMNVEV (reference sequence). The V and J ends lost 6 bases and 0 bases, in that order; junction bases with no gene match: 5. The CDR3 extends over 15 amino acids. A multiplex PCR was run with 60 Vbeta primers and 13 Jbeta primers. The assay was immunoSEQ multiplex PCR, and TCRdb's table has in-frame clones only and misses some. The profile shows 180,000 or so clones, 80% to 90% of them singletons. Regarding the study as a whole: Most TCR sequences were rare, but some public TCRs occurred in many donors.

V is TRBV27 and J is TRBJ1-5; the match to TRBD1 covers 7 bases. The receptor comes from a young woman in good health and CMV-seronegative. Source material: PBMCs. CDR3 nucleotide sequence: TGTGCCAGCAGCTGGACAGGCTATAGCAATCAGCCCCAGCATTTT. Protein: CASSWTGYSNQPQHF.